The 31 T cell receptor beta chains below all came from one sample that was sequenced in a study of cytomegalovirus exposure and HLA in healthy donors. Both 60 Vbeta primers and 13 Jbeta primers went into the PCR. Method: immunoSEQ multiplex PCR; TCRdb's copy keeps in-frame clones and lacks some. The repertoire has 120,000 to 150,000 clones, 79% of them found once; the top ten carry more than 0.75%. Sample: PBMCs. Receptors were obtained from a man younger than 35 in good health and CMV-seronegative.

The chain has TRBV14 and TRBJ2-7, with 8 bases fitting TRBD1. The germline V gene has CDR1 SGHDN and CDR2 FVKESK. The ends lost 6 bases at V and 4 bases at J; junction bases unmatched: 8. The CDR3 consists of 14 residues. CDR3 bases: TGTGCCAGCAGTTTGACAGGGGAAAGGTACGAGCAGTACTTC. The encoded protein is CASSLTGERYEQYF. Based on the CDR3 plus reference TRBV14 and TRBJ2-7, the full variable domain is EAGVTQFPSHSVIEKGQTVTLRCDPISGHDNLYWYRRVMGKEIKFLLHFVKESKQDESGMPNNRFLAERTGGTYSTLKVQPAELEDSGVYFCASSLTGERYEQYFGPGTRLTVT.

This chain connects TRBV5-1 to TRBJ2-5, with 12 bases identical to TRBD2. Germline CDR1 reads SGHRS; CDR2 reads YFSETQ. V gave up 4 bases and J gave up 2 bases; unmatched junction bases: 6. The CDR3 totals 16 residues. The CDR3 sequence is CASSLGLAGVQETQYF. The CDR3 coding sequence is TGCGCCAGCAGCCTGGGACTAGCGGGCGTACAAGAGACCCAGTACTTC.

The chain carries TRBV14 and TRBJ2-3, with D hard to call. The CDR3 loop spans 13 amino acids. Germline V gene data show CDR1 as SGHDN and CDR2 as FVKESK. Trimming took off 4 bases at V and 1 base at J, with 6 bases between the two ends. CDR3 DNA sequence: TGTGCCAGCAGCCCTCTACGCACAGATACGCAGTATTTT. Translation: CASSPLRTDTQYF.

The chain recombines TRBV30 with TRBJ2-3; tentatively, D is TRBD1 (5 bases). Germline lookup yields CDR1 GTSNPN and CDR2 SVGIG (reference sequence). CDR3 length: 14 residues. The V gene lost 0 bases and the J gene lost 3 bases, with 10 bases spanning the gap. CDR3 in DNA: TGTGCCTGGAGTGTGGGCAGGGAAACAGATACGCAGTATTTT. This codes for CAWSVGRETDTQYF.

This clone was counted a single time. The gene calls are TRBV5-6 and TRBJ1-3; tentatively, D is TRBD1 (5 bases). Germline assignment: CDR1 SGHDT and CDR2 YYEEEE. The CDR3 consists of 16 residues. Deletions cut 4 bases from V and 0 bases from J, with 14 bases between. The CDR3 sequence is CASSVSGSSSGNTIYF. CDR3 sequence (DNA): TGTGCCAGCAGCGTATCAGGGTCTTCCTCTGGAAACACCATATATTTT.

V and J are TRBV5-1 and TRBJ1-1; 8 nucleotides match TRBD1. This CDR3 is built from 16 residues. Germline V gene data show CDR1 as SGHRS and CDR2 as YFSETQ. The V segment lost 4 bases and the J segment 4 bases; nucleotides outside the gene matches: 12. CDR3 in DNA: TGCGCCAGCAGCCCTGAAAGACAGGGGCCCAGCACTGAAGCTTTCTTT. Protein: CASSPERQGPSTEAFF. The full variable domain, with the rest looked up from reference TRBV5-1 and TRBJ1-1, is KAGVTQTPRYLIKTRGQQVTLSCSPISGHRSVSWYQQTPGQGLQFLFEYFSETQRNKGNFPGRFSGRQFSNSRSEMNVSTLELGDSALYLCASSPERQGPSTEAFFGQGTRLTVV.

CDR3 in DNA: TGTGCCAGTAGTATAGAGCCGGGAGTCAATCAGCCCCAGCATTTT. Amino acids: CASSIEPGVNQPQHF. The chain couples TRBV19 to TRBJ1-5, with D hard to call. Germline lookup yields CDR1 LNHDA and CDR2 SQIVND (reference sequence). The CDR3 contains 15 residues. The V end was cut by 0 bases, the J end by 3 bases, with 9 bases between. The complete variable domain, with remaining parts taken from reference TRBV19 and TRBJ1-5, reads DGGITQSPKYLFRKEGQNVTLSCEQNLNHDAMYWYRQDPGQGLRLIYYSQIVNDFQKGDIAEGYSVSREKKESFPLTVTSAQKNPTAFYLCASSIEPGVNQPQHFGDGTRLSIL.

V and J are TRBV6-1 and TRBJ2-1, with D possibly matching TRBD2 (5 bases). V shed 2 bases and J shed 8 bases, with 13 bases lying between them. The CDR3 length is 14 residues. Germline V gives CDR1 MNHNS, CDR2 SASEGT. The CDR3, as DNA: TGTGCCAGCAGTGAAAATCCCCTCGGGGATGAGCAGTTCTTC. It translates to CASSENPLGDEQFF.

There are a few counts of this clone. The gene calls are TRBV27 and TRBJ2-1; 9 bases map to TRBD1. Per germline, CDR1 MNHEY and CDR2 SMNVEV (reference sequence). Trimming took 2 bases from V and 12 from J; bases not matched to a gene: 14. The CDR3 sequence is 16 residues long. Here the CDR3 DNA reads TGTGCCAGCAGTTTACTCCGGGACAGGGCAATTCGTGGGCAGTTCTTC. Protein product: CASSLLRDRAIRGQFF.

The rearrangement joins TRBV7-6 to TRBJ2-7, with 8 bases lining up with TRBD1. V lost 1 base and J lost 3; bases outside the gene matches: 5. Germline V gene data show CDR1 as SGHVS and CDR2 as FNYEAQ. The CDR3 is 15 residues long. The CDR3: CASSLGQGTFYEQYF. The CDR3, as DNA: TGTGCCAGCAGCTTAGGACAGGGGACCTTCTACGAGCAGTACTTC.

The genes are TRBV5-4 and TRBJ2-5, with D tentatively TRBD2 (6 bases). Looked up from germline, CDR1 is SGHNT and CDR2 is YYREEE (reference sequence). This CDR3 comprises 14 residues. The V end was cut by 2 bases, the J end by 2 bases, with 10 bases between. This CDR3 is CASSLGTAQETQYF. CDR3 sequence (DNA): TGTGCCAGCAGCTTAGGGACTGCACAAGAGACCCAGTACTTC.

This chain connects TRBV13 to TRBJ1-1; 11 bases align to TRBD1. The germline CDR1 and CDR2 sequences are PRHDT and FYEKMQ (reference sequence). This CDR3 has 15 amino acids. V was pared by 5 bases and J by 3 bases, with 5 bases of the junction left unmatched. The CDR3 sequence is CASSIRDRGYTEAFF. In DNA, the CDR3 is TGTGCCAGCAGCATAAGGGACAGGGGGTACACTGAAGCTTTCTTT.

The chain carries TRBV25-1 and TRBJ1-2, with a tentative D call TRBD1 (5 bases). V was shortened by 4 bases and J by 8 bases, with 8 bases between the two germline ends. Germline values: CDR1 MGHDK, CDR2 SYGVNS. The CDR3 contains 11 residues. The chain's CDR3 is CASSAGRGYTF. The CDR3 DNA is TGTGCCAGCAGTGCAGGGAGGGGCTACACCTTC.

The rearrangement uses TRBV6-5 and TRBJ1-6, with 10 positions matching TRBD1. V dropped 2 bases and J dropped 9; count of bases not matched to a gene: 4. CDR3 length: 15 amino acids. Germline-derived CDR1 and CDR2 are MNHEY and SVGAGI. The CDR3 DNA reads TGTGCCAGCAGTTACGGACAGGGGGTGGGTTCACCCCTCCACTTT. The encoded protein is CASSYGQGVGSPLHF.

For this clone: Its ends do not fully match the called genes, so a read error is possible. This sequence joins TRBV7-9 and TRBJ1-2; the D gene is possibly TRBD1 (6 bases). CDR1 is SEHNR, CDR2 FQNEAQ, per germline (reference sequence). This CDR3 comprises 16 residues. DNA for the CDR3: TGTTCCAGCAGCTTATCTCAGGGGCGTCGGGGTGGTGGCTACACCTTC. Protein sequence: CSSSLSQGRRGGGYTF.

The chain couples TRBV11-2 to TRBJ2-7; TRBD1 matches at 12 bases. J was trimmed by 4 bases and V by 5 bases; bases with no gene match: 15. The CDR3 consists of 18 residues. The V gene's germline CDR1 is SGHAT and CDR2 FQNNGV. The CDR3 coding sequence is TGTGCCAGCAGCCCCACCGGGACAGGGGGCGCCGAACGATACGAGCAGTACTTC. Protein product: CASSPTGTGGAERYEQYF.

The chain carries TRBV2 and TRBJ1-2; 9 nucleotides agree with TRBD1. This CDR3 spans 12 amino acids. Unmatched junction bases numbered 6, after V lost 10 bases and J lost 6 bases. CDR1 and CDR2 from the germline V gene are SNHLY and FYNNEI. CDR3 residues: CATKTGGHGYTF. The CDR3 DNA follows: TGTGCCACCAAAACAGGGGGCCATGGCTACACCTTC. Drawing the rest from reference TRBV2 and TRBJ1-2, the complete variable domain is EPEVTQTPSHQVTQMGQEVILRCVPISNHLYFYWYRQILGQKVEFLVSFYNNEISEKSEIFDDQFSVERPDGSNFTLKIRSTKLEDSAMYFCATKTGGHGYTFGSGTRLTVV.

This clone occurred a few times. The CDR3: CASSSYRVRNSPLHF. CDR3 nucleotides: TGTGCCAGCAGCTCTTACAGGGTGCGGAATTCACCCCTCCACTTT. The chain is built from TRBV7-9 and TRBJ1-6, with D maybe TRBD1 (6 bases). Trimming took off 4 bases at V and 7 bases at J, with 14 bases between the two ends. The CDR3 is made up of 15 amino acids. CDR1 and CDR2 (germline): SEHNR, FQNEAQ (reference sequence).

The J gene is TRBJ2-3, the V gene TRBV5-6; a possible D gene is TRBD1 (6 bases). CDR1 is SGHDT and CDR2 is YYEEEE in the germline V gene. Trimming cost V 0 bases and J 0 bases, with 8 bases left between them. The CDR3 loop spans 15 amino acids. CDR3 nucleotide sequence: TGTGCCAGCAGCTTGGCTACAGGGAGCACAGATACGCAGTATTTT. Its protein is CASSLATGSTDTQYF.

V usage is TRBV18 and J usage is TRBJ2-5, with 7 bases identical to TRBD1. Per germline, CDR1 KGHSH and CDR2 LQKENI. V shed 3 bases and J 0 bases; nucleotides not matched to a gene: 4. CDR3 length equals 15 residues. The CDR3 is CASSPRTGDQETQYF. CDR3 coding DNA: TGTGCCAGCTCACCGCGGACAGGCGACCAAGAGACCCAGTACTTC.

J is TRBJ1-6 and V is TRBV9, with D maybe TRBD1 (6 bases). V shed 2 bases and J shed 11 bases, with 17 bases lying between them. This CDR3 has 15 residues. Germline CDR1 is SGDLS and CDR2 is YYNGEE. CDR3 amino acids: CASSVGPRTAAPLHF. The CDR3 DNA follows: TGTGCCAGCAGCGTCGGTCCTAGGACAGCGGCACCCCTCCACTTT.

This rearrangement joins TRBV11-2 to TRBJ1-6; D is unclear. Trimming removed 6 bases from V and 4 bases from J, with 10 bases in between. CDR1 SGHAT and CDR2 FQNNGV come from the germline V gene. The CDR3 loop spans 14 amino acids. CDR3 nucleotide sequence: TGTGCCAGCAGGGAGGATAGTTATAATTCACCCCTCCACTTT. Encoded protein: CASREDSYNSPLHF.

This clone was found a few times. The chain recombines TRBV30 with TRBJ2-3; the match to TRBD1 covers 7 bases. Looked up from germline, CDR1 is GTSNPN and CDR2 is SVGIG (reference sequence). V was pared by 2 bases and J by 5 bases, with 7 bases of the junction left unmatched. The CDR3 has 14 amino acids. The CDR3 DNA follows: TGTGCCTGGAGTCCAACAGGGGTAGGAGATACGCAGTATTTT. It is translated as CAWSPTGVGDTQYF.

This sequence joins TRBV30 and TRBJ1-1; 7 bases are a match to TRBD1. With 5 bases clipped from V and 3 bases from J, the junction kept 6 bases outside the gene matches. This CDR3 is 13 amino acids long. Germline CDR1 reads GTSNPN; CDR2 reads SVGIG (reference sequence). This CDR3 is CAWGDSGDTEAFF. For the CDR3, the DNA is TGTGCCTGGGGGGACAGCGGAGACACTGAAGCTTTCTTT.

The genes are TRBV5-4 and TRBJ2-1, with TRBD1 matching 8 bases. The CDR3 loop spans 16 amino acids. The germline V gene encodes CDR1 SGHNT and CDR2 YYREEE (reference sequence). V shed 0 bases, J shed 4 bases, and the junction held 6 bases outside the gene matches. CDR3 sequence reads: CASSLAGQGEYNEQFF. The CDR3 DNA is TGTGCCAGCAGCTTGGCCGGACAGGGAGAGTACAATGAGCAGTTCTTC.

The chain joins TRBV30 to TRBJ2-7; D is unresolved. This CDR3 has 13 residues. Germline lookup yields CDR1 GTSNPN and CDR2 SVGIG (reference sequence). V lost 2 bases and J 4 bases, leaving 12 bases between the germline ends. The CDR3 is CAWSLVSGYEQYF. In DNA, the CDR3 is TGTGCCTGGAGTTTAGTATCGGGTTACGAGCAGTACTTC. The entire variable domain, with the rest obtained from reference TRBV30 and TRBJ2-7, is as follows: SQTIHQWPATLVQPVGSPLSLECTVEGTSNPNLYWYRQAAGRGLQLLFYSVGIGQISSEVPQNLSASRPQDRQFILSSKKLLLSDSGFYLCAWSLVSGYEQYFGPGTRLTVT.

This clone was seen once. This CDR3 is also generated by other DNA sequences in the sample. J is TRBJ1-5 and V is TRBV18, with 7 bases identical to TRBD1. Germline CDR1 and CDR2: KGHSH and LQKENI. The V and J ends lost 3 bases and 4 bases, in that order; junction bases with no gene match: 0. The CDR3 spans 13 residues. This chain's CDR3 is CASSPDRNQPQHF. CDR3 nucleotides: TGTGCCAGCTCACCGGACAGGAATCAGCCCCAGCATTTT.

The V gene is TRBV19, the J gene TRBJ1-6; D is perhaps TRBD1 (6 bases). Looked up from germline, CDR1 is LNHDA and CDR2 is SQIVND (reference sequence). V was trimmed by 6 bases and J by 9 bases, leaving 15 bases between them. CDR3 size: 14 residues. The CDR3 DNA is TGTGCCAGTAGAAACAGGGTATTAGGTTCACCCCTCCACTTT. Translating gives CASRNRVLGSPLHF. Full variable domain (remainder filled in from reference TRBV19 and TRBJ1-6): DGGITQSPKYLFRKEGQNVTLSCEQNLNHDAMYWYRQDPGQGLRLIYYSQIVNDFQKGDIAEGYSVSREKKESFPLTVTSAQKNPTAFYLCASRNRVLGSPLHFGNGTRLTVT.

This chain links TRBV19 with TRBJ1-1; D is unresolved. Germline loops: CDR1 LNHDA, CDR2 SQIVND (reference sequence). The CDR3 runs 15 residues. V lost 2 bases and J lost 1, with 11 bases in between. CDR3 protein: CASSISGRRNTEAFF. CDR3 DNA: TGTGCCAGTAGTATATCCGGGAGGAGGAACACTGAAGCTTTCTTT.

This sequence joins TRBV7-8 and TRBJ2-1; 7 bases map to TRBD2. CDR1 is SGHVS and CDR2 is FQNEAQ in the germline V gene. Trimming removed 5 bases from V and 6 bases from J; junction bases left unmatched: 10. The CDR3 spans 15 residues. This chain's CDR3 is CASSVFGLDANEQFF. CDR3 sequence (DNA): TGTGCCAGCAGCGTATTTGGACTAGATGCCAATGAGCAGTTCTTC.

This sequence joins TRBV7-9 and TRBJ1-1, with D perhaps TRBD1 (6 bases). With 3 bases removed from V and 6 bases from J, the gap between germline ends came to 17 bases. Germline V lookup: CDR1 SEHNR, CDR2 FQNEAQ (reference sequence). The CDR3 consists of 15 residues. The CDR3 region has the DNA TGTGCCAGCAGCTTCGGGGGGGCCCAGGGCGCTGAAGCTTTCTTT. Translating gives CASSFGGAQGAEAFF.